This TCR beta chain was identified during a study of molecular identifiers for immune sequencing clone quantification (dated by TCRdb to between 2018 and 2020). For the wider study: For a replicate experiment, RNA from around 20,000 or 99,000 naive CD8 T cells was divided into five aliquots, of which four were sequenced. This methods study benchmarked molecular-identifier clustering-based TCR repertoire sequencing (MIDCIRS) and TCR RNA copy counting, using CD8 T cells to do so.

Broader findings and caveats from the paper: Modeling indicated about 3 TCR RNA copies recovered per cell, compared with roughly 9.7 by digital PCR, which implies a capture efficiency of approximately 31%. Identical TCR molecules sharing a barcode could cause highly expanded clone sizes to be underestimated. Clones above 20 RNA copies held over 97% of molecules in CMV-specific effector cells but under 1% in naive cells. Spiked-in Jurkat TCR RNA equivalent to a single cell was reported to be detectable even among approximately 1.1 million naive CD8 T cells. Without barcode sub-clustering, chimeric consensus sequences inflated TCR diversity; chimeras reached as high as 47%. Naive libraries contained spiked-in Jurkat TCR RNA (more than 9 copies' worth), which is not part of the donor repertoire.

Library generation was performed with PCR. The instrument given in TCRdb is NextSeq 500. Bulk TCR libraries were generated as previously described, with the TCR primers listed in Table S5 used. The Qiagen AllPrep DNA/RNA kit was used to purify total RNA. Reads from multiple sequencing runs of the same library were pooled before analysis. In the original analysis: Reads were retained only if the reads had an exact TCR constant sequence, and the retained reads were trimmed to 150 nt and grouped according to their 12-nt molecular barcodes. Within each barcode group, reads were sub-clustered at a 15% Levenshtein threshold, and quality-weighted consensus sequences were built per RNA molecule. Non-functional sequences were filtered out, along with any lower-count sequence sitting one edit away from another sequence. Based on fitting two negative binomial distributions, any barcode sub-cluster with under 20% of the maximum read count was discarded. The public reads were quality trimmed at Q25 with fastp and then assembled into clones with MiXCR by TCRdb, keeping productive beta chains. Every CDR3 protein is listed once, alongside the most common genes and DNA of its rows. None of the V and J calls come from the authors' own analysis; TCRdb made them. This sample has fewer than 350,000 distinct CDR3 sequences in its table, and roughly a quarter of those were observed once. The ten top clones hold about 0.71% of the sample.

V is cut by 5 bases and J by 0 bases, and the space between the germline ends is 8 bases. The CDR3 spans 13 residues, from the cysteine through the phenylalanine. The entry retains the CDR3 DNA only, 39 bases that are in frame from base 1. The germline V gene yields SGHTA for CDR1 and FQGNSA for CDR2. Libraries of naive CD8 T cells were built from anywhere between about 19,000 and 1,000,000 sorted cells, with 10%, 30% or 50% of the purified RNA used. Naive CD8 T cells, defined as CD8+CD4-CCR7+CD45RA+, were FACS-sorted into RLT Plus buffer on a BD FACSAria II. To test detection sensitivity, Jurkat RNA equivalent to more than 9 TCR copies was spiked into samples of about 19,000-1,100,000 naive CD8 T cells. CD8 T cells were enriched using RosetteSep CD8+ T Cell Enrichment Cocktail and Ficoll-Paque, and the enriched cells then underwent ACK red cell lysis. This clonotype was seen many times. Its recognized antigen is unknown. Base qualities are missing; no much larger clone stands one base away.

This clonotype originated in a human donor in good health. Some libraries in this study had Jurkat cell RNA spiked in. The source material was naive CD8+ T cells from blood, with Jurkat cell RNA spiked in. The sample's cell subset or site, from its label and the paper: FACS-sorted CD8+CD4-CCR7+CD45RA+ naive T cells. Recombination linked TRBV7-2 to TRBJ2-7, with the identity of the D gene unclear. The CDR3 protein: CASSPYSSYEQYF. The DNA sequence is TGTGCCAGCAGCCCTTACTCCTCCTACGAGCAGTACTTC.